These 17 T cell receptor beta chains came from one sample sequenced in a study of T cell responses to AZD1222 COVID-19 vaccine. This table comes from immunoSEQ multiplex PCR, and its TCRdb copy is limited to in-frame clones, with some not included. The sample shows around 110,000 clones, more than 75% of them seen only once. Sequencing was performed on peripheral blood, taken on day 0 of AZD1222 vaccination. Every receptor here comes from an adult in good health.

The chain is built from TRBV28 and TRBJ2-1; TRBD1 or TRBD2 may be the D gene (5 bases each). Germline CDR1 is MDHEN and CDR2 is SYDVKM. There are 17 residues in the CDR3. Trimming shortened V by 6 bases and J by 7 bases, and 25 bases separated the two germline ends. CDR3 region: CASRPKDWGRRRNEQFF. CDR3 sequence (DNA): TGTGCCAGCAGACCAAAAGACTGGGGCCGGAGGAGGAATGAGCAGTTCTTC.

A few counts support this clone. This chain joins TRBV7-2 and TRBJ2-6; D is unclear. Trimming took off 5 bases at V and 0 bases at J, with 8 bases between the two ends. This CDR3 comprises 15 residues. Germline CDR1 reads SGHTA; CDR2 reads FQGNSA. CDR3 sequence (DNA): TGTGCCAGCAGCCTTATCAACTCTGGGGCCAACGTCCTGACTTTC. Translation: CASSLINSGANVLTF. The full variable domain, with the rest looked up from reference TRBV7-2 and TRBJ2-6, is GAGVSQSPSNKVTEKGKDVELRCDPISGHTALYWYRQSLGQGLEFLIYFQGNSAPDKSGLPSDRFSAERTGGSVSTLTIQRTQQEDSAVYLCASSLINSGANVLTFGAGSRLTVL.

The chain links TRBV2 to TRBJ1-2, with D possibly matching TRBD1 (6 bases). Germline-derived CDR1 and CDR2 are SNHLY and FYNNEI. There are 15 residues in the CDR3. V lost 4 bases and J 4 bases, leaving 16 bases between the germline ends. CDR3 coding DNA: TGTGCCAGCAGTGTGCTCGAAGGGGGGCCCTATGGCTACACCTTC. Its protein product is CASSVLEGGPYGYTF.

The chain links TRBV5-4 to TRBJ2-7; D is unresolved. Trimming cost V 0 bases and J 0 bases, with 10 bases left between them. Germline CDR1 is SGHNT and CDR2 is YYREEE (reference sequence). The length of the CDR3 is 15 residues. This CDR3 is CASSLAQASSYEQYF. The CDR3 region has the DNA TGTGCCAGCAGCTTGGCGCAGGCGAGCTCCTACGAGCAGTACTTC.

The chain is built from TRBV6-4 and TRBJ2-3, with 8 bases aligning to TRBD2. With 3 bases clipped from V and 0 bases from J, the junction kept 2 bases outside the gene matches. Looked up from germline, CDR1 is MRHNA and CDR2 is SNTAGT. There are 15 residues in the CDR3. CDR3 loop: CASSETSASTDTQYF. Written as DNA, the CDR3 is TGTGCCAGCAGTGAGACTAGCGCTAGCACAGATACGCAGTATTTT.

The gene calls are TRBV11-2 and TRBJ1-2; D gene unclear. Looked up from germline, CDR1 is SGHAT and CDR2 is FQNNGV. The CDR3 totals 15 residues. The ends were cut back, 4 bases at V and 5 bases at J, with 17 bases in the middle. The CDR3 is CASSSPAGLGYGYTF. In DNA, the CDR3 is TGTGCCAGCAGCTCTCCCGCCGGCTTAGGGTATGGCTACACCTTC. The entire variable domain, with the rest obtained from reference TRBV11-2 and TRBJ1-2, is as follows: EAGVAQSPRYKIIEKRQSVAFWCNPISGHATLYWYQQILGQGPKLLIQFQNNGVVDDSQLPKDRFSAERLKGVDSTLKIQPAKLEDSAVYLCASSSPAGLGYGYTFGSGTRLTVV.

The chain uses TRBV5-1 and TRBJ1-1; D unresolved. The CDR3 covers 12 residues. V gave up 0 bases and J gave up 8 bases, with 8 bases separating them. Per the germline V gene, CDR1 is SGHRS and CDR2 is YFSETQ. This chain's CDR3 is CASSLENSEAFF. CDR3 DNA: TGCGCCAGCAGCTTGGAAAACAGCGAAGCTTTCTTT.

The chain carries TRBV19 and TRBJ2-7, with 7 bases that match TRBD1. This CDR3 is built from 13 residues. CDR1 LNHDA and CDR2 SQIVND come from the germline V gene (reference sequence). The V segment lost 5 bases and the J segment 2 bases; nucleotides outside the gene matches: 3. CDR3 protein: CASSRGGTYEQYF. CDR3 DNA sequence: TGTGCCAGTAGTCGAGGGGGCACCTACGAGCAGTACTTC.

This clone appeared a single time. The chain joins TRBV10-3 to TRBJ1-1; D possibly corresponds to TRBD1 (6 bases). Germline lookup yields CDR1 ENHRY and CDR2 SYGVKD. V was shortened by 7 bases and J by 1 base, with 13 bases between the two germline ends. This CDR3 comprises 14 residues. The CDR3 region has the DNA TGTGCCATCACCCCGGGGGGCACGAACACTGAAGCTTTCTTT. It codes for CAITPGGTNTEAFF.

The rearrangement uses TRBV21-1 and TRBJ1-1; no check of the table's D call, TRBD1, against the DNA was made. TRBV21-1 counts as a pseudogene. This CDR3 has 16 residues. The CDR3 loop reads CASNPRDRGRGTEAFF. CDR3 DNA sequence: TGTGCCAGCAACCCCCGGGACAGGGGGCGCGGGACTGAAGCTTTCTTT.

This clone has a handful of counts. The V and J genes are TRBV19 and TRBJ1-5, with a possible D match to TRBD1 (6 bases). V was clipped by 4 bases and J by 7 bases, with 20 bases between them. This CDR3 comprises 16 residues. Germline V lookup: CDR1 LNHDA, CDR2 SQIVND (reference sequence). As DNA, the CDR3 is TGTGCCAGTAGTACCTCCCTACAGGGTTCTCGACAGCCCCAGCATTTT. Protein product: CASSTSLQGSRQPQHF. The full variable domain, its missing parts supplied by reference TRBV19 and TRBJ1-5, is DGGITQSPKYLFRKEGQNVTLSCEQNLNHDAMYWYRQDPGQGLRLIYYSQIVNDFQKGDIAEGYSVSREKKESFPLTVTSAQKNPTAFYLCASSTSLQGSRQPQHFGDGTRLSIL.

The CDR3 sequence: CASSLARNQPQHF. The CDR3 nucleotides are TGTGCCAGCAGCTTAGCACGCAATCAGCCCCAGCATTTT. The J gene is TRBJ1-5, the V gene TRBV7-8, with D unclear. Germline lookup yields CDR1 SGHVS and CDR2 FQNEAQ. The CDR3 loop spans 13 amino acids. V lost 0 bases and J 2 bases, leaving 2 bases between the germline ends. The variable domain in full, completed from reference TRBV7-8 and TRBJ1-5, reads GAGVSQSPRYKVAKRGQDVALRCDPISGHVSLFWYQQALGQGPEFLTYFQNEAQLDKSGLPSDRFFAERPEGSVSTLKIQRTQQEDSAVYLCASSLARNQPQHFGDGTRLSIL.

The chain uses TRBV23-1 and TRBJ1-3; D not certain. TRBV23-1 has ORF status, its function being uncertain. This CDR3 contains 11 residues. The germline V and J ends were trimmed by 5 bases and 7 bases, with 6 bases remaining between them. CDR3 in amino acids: CASSGENTIYF. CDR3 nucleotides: TGCGCCAGCAGTGGGGAGAACACCATATATTTT.

CDR3 residues: CASSSRFRETQYF. CDR3 DNA sequence: TGTGCCAGCAGCAGTAGGTTTAGGGAGACCCAGTACTTC. The chain recombines TRBV6-5 with TRBJ2-5; D unresolved. The CDR3 contains 13 residues. Germline values: CDR1 MNHEY, CDR2 SVGAGI. The ends were cut back, 6 bases at V and 5 bases at J, with 13 bases in the middle.

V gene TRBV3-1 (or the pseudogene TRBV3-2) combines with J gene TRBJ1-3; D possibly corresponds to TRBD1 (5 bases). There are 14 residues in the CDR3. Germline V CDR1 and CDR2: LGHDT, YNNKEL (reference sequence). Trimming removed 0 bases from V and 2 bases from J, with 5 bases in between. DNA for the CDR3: TGTGCCAGCAGCCAAGAAGGGGCTGGAAACACCATATATTTT. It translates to CASSQEGAGNTIYF.

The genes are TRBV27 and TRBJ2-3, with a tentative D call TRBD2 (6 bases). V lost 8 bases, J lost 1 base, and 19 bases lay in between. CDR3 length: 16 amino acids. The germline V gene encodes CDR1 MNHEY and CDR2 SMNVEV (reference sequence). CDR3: CASLPSLATRTDTQYF. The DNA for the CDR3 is TGTGCCAGCCTCCCATCACTAGCAACACGCACAGATACGCAGTATTTT.

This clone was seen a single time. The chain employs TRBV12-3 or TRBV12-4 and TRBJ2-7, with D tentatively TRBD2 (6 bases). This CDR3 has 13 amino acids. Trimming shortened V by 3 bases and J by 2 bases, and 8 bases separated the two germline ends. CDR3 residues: CASSLGRTYEQYF. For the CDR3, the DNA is TGTGCCAGCAGTTTGGGGAGGACCTACGAGCAGTACTTC.